The present TCR beta chain was sequenced within a study of STAT5B mutations in CD4+ large granular lymphocyte leukemia. Study-wide results and caveats: No patients shared main leukemic clonotypes, though roughly 23% appeared at low frequency elsewhere. Without putative leukemic clones, patient CD4-sorted repertoires remained more clonal than healthy CD4+ repertoires.

The survey-level immunoSEQ assay was used. Only in-frame clones appear in the TCRdb table, and some are missing; sequencing was by immunoSEQ multiplex PCR. Seen here are some 40,000 clones, roughly 80% observed once, and the top ten hold about 3.8%. On this clone: Its target is unknown.

CDR3 length: 11 residues. The germline CDR1 and CDR2 sequences are SGHRS and YFSETQ. J lost 12 bases, V lost 6 bases, and 6 bases had no gene match. This sequence joins TRBV5-1 and TRBJ2-1, with 7 nucleotides matching TRBD2. Sequenced sample: CD4+ T cells from blood buffy coats. This receptor was obtained from a human donor in good health. DNA for the CDR3: TGCGCCAGCACCGTTGGGGGGGGGCAGTTCTTC. This translates into CASTVGGGQFF.